This T cell receptor beta chain comes out of a study of OX40 agonist ivuxolimab in advanced cancers. Across the whole study: Subjects had a mean age of about 65 years, with a range of 23 to 79; around 80% were male.

With respect to this clone: What it recognizes is unknown.

The CDR3 is made up of 14 amino acids. The germline gives CDR1 SGHDT, CDR2 YYEEEE. V shed 4 bases and J shed 0 bases, with 10 bases lying between them. Patients were ineligible given autoimmune disease history or systemic immunosuppression. Blood samples were obtained at baseline, cycle 4 day 1, and cycle 7 day 1. Study-level results: Average numbers of expanded clones were greater in CD8+ T cells than in CD4+.

TCRdb's copy holds only in-frame clones and misses some; the assay was immunoSEQ multiplex PCR. This table has fewer than 45,000 clones, about 85% appearing once. The sample here was CD4+ or CD8+ T cells sorted from blood, taken in a trial of the OX40 agonist ivuxolimab. The chain couples TRBV5-6 to TRBJ1-1; D is uncertain. This clonotype was obtained from an adult with an advanced solid tumor such as melanoma, head and neck, liver or kidney cancer. In DNA, the CDR3 is TGTGCCAGCAGCGAGGACCTCCTGAACACTGAAGCTTTCTTT. Its protein product is CASSEDLLNTEAFF.